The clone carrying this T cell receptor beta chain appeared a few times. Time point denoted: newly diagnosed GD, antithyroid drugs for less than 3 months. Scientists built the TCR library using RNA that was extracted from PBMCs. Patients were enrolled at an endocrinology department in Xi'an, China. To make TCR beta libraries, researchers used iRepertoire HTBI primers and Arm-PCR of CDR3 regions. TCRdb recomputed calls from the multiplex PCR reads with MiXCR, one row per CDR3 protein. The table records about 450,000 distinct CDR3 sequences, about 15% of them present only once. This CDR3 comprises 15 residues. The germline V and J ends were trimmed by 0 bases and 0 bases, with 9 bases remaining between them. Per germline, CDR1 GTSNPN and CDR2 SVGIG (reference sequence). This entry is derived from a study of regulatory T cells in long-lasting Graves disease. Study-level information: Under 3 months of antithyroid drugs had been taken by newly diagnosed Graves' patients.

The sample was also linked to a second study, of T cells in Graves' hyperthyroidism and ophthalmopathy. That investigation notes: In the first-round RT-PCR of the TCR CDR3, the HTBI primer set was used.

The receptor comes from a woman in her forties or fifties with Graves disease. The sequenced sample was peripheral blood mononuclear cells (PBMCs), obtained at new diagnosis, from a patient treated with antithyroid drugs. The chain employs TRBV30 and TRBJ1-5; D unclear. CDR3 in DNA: TGTGCCTGGAGTGTTGAGGGTAATAGCAATCAGCCCCAGCATTTT. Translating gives CAWSVEGNSNQPQHF.